This TCR beta chain was recovered during a study of tumour-infiltrating T cells in Burkitt lymphoma. Study in general: Patients covered every epidemiological subtype of Burkitt lymphoma. Repertoire clonality predicted overall and progression-free survival.

Overall study findings and caveats: Public clonotypes, several, appeared across numerous Burkitt lymphoma patients.

Deletions cut 6 bases from V and 7 bases from J, with 6 bases between. Germline V gives CDR1 MDHEN, CDR2 SYDVKM. The CDR3 consists of 10 residues. On this clone itself: Its antigen is unidentified.

TCRdb's copy holds only in-frame clones and misses some; the assay was immunoSEQ multiplex PCR. The sample records 2,600 or so clones, 24% being singletons. This sequence was found in a human donor with relapsed Burkitt lymphoma. Some clones in this sample may be carry-over from other donors' samples. V gene TRBV28 combines with J gene TRBJ1-1; no clear D gene. Sequenced sample: tumor tissue from a relapse. CDR3 region: CASRRGEAFF. In DNA form, the CDR3 reads TGTGCCAGCAGGCGGGGTGAAGCTTTCTTT.